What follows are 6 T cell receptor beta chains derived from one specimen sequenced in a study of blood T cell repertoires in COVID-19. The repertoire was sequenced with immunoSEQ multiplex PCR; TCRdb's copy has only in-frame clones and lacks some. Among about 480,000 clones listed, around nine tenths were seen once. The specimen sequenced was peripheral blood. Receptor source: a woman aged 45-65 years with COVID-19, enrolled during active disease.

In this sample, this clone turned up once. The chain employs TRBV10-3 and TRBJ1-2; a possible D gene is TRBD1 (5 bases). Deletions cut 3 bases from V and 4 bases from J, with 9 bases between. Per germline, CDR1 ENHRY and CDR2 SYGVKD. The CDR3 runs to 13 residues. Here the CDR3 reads CAISEKGLYGYTF. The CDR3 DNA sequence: TGTGCCATCAGTGAAAAGGGGCTCTATGGCTACACCTTC.

The CDR3 DNA is TGCGCCAGCAGCTTGTATTTGGCGGGGGGGCCGGACAATGAGCAGTTCTTC. This gives the protein CASSLYLAGGPDNEQFF. The chain carries TRBV5-1 and TRBJ2-1; 9 nucleotides align to TRBD2. The junction had 10 bases not matched to a gene; V was cut back by 1 base and J by 5 bases. CDR1 SGHRS and CDR2 YFSETQ come from the germline V gene. The CDR3 loop spans 17 amino acids.

CDR3 nucleotides: TGTGCCAGCAGCCTGACCGGACGGGGTGAAGCTTTCTTT. It yields the protein CASSLTGRGEAFF. This chain joins TRBV11-2 and TRBJ1-1, with unresolved D. The germline V gene encodes CDR1 SGHAT and CDR2 FQNNGV. CDR3 size: 13 residues. The V gene lost 5 bases and the J gene lost 7 bases, with 14 bases spanning the gap.

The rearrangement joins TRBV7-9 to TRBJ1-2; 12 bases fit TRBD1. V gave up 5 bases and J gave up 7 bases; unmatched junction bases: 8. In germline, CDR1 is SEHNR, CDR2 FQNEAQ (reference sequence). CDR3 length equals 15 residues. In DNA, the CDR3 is TGTGCCAGCAGCGCTTTACCGGGACAGGGGGCTGGCTACACCTTC. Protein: CASSALPGQGAGYTF.

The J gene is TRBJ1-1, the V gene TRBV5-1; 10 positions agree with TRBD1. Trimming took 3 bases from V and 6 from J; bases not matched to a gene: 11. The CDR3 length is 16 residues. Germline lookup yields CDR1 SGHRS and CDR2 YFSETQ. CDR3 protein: CASSSQNPGQGSEAFF. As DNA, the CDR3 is TGCGCCAGCAGCTCTCAAAATCCGGGACAGGGGTCTGAAGCTTTCTTT. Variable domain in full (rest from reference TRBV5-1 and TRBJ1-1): KAGVTQTPRYLIKTRGQQVTLSCSPISGHRSVSWYQQTPGQGLQFLFEYFSETQRNKGNFPGRFSGRQFSNSRSEMNVSTLELGDSALYLCASSSQNPGQGSEAFFGQGTRLTVV.

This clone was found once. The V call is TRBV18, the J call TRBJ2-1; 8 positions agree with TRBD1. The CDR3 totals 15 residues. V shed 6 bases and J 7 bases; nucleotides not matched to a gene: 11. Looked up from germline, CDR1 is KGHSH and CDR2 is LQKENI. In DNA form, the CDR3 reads TGTGCCAGCTCCTCCCCCCACAGGGGGAGGAATGAGCAGTTCTTC. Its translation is CASSSPHRGRNEQFF.